These 4 T cell receptor beta chains were all obtained from the same sample, sequenced in a study of cytomegalovirus exposure and HLA in healthy donors. The PCR was carried out with 60 Vbeta primers and 13 Jbeta primers. TCRdb's copy holds only in-frame clones and misses some; the assay was immunoSEQ multiplex PCR. The repertoire includes about 120,000 clones, 50% to 65% of them detected once, and approximately 9.1% sits in the top ten. The sequenced sample was PBMCs. Receptors originate from a man in his forties in good health and CMV-seropositive.

This clone has more than one count but fewer than ten. This rearrangement joins TRBV19 to TRBJ2-6; unclear D gene. The CDR3 contains 17 residues. Germline values: CDR1 LNHDA, CDR2 SQIVND (reference sequence). Trimming cost V 5 bases and J 0 bases, with 14 bases left between them. The CDR3 region has the DNA TGTGCCAGTAGTCCTATACTAACCCGCTCTGGGGCCAACGTCCTGACTTTC. Amino acid sequence: CASSPILTRSGANVLTF.

This chain joins TRBV7-2 and TRBJ2-1, with D possibly being TRBD2 (5 bases). The V gene's germline CDR1 is SGHTA and CDR2 FQGNSA. V was trimmed by 4 bases and J by 8 bases, leaving 9 bases between them. CDR3 length: 12 residues. The CDR3 sequence is CASSYGLDEQFF. The CDR3 nucleotides read TGTGCCAGCAGCTACGGACTGGATGAGCAGTTCTTC.

In nucleotides, the CDR3 is TGTGCCACCAGCAGATCAGGGCGGGGTTCCTACAATGAGCAGTTCTTC. Its protein is CATSRSGRGSYNEQFF. The gene calls are TRBV15 and TRBJ2-1; the D gene is possibly TRBD2 (6 bases). Germline CDR1 LNHNV, CDR2 YYDKDF (reference sequence). This CDR3 region has 16 residues. V was shortened by 2 bases and J by 1 base, with 12 bases between the two germline ends.

The sample holds a few counts of this clone. The gene calls are TRBV5-1 and TRBJ1-2, with D unresolved. CDR1 and CDR2 (germline): SGHRS, YFSETQ. The germline V and J ends were trimmed by 7 bases and 6 bases, with 25 bases remaining between them. This CDR3 comprises 16 residues. Here the CDR3 DNA reads TGCGCCAGCCGAGCGGGGAAGGCTGTCGAGGACCATGGCTACACCTTC. This gives the protein CASRAGKAVEDHGYTF.